These 20 T cell receptor beta chains share one sample of origin, sequenced in a study of blood T cell repertoires in COVID-19. TCRdb's table, derived via immunoSEQ multiplex PCR, lists solely in-frame clones and lacks some. The table shows some 190,000 clones, with around three quarters occurring only once. The sample taken for sequencing was PBMCs or T cells enriched from blood (not recorded which). The receptors originated from a woman between 50 and 59 years old with acute COVID-19.

This chain connects TRBV3-1 (or the pseudogene TRBV3-2) to TRBJ1-6, with D unresolved. Germline values: CDR1 LGHDT, CDR2 YNNKEL (reference sequence). Trimming took 0 bases from V and 6 from J, leaving 6 bases between them. The length of the CDR3 is 14 residues. The CDR3 coding sequence is TGTGCCAGCAGCCAAGAACAGTTTAATTCACCCCTCCACTTT. It yields the protein CASSQEQFNSPLHF.

V is TRBV6-5 and J is TRBJ1-4, with D possibly TRBD1 on 5 matching bases. CDR3 length equals 14 residues. Germline values: CDR1 MNHEY, CDR2 SVGAGI. Trimming took off 6 bases at V and 8 bases at J, with 16 bases between the two ends. The CDR3 loop reads CASSLRRGFEKLFF. CDR3 nucleotide sequence: TGTGCCAGCAGCCTGCGGAGGGGATTCGAAAAACTGTTTTTT.

The chain carries TRBV3-1 (or the pseudogene TRBV3-2) and TRBJ1-1; TRBD1 matches at 8 bases. With V trimmed by 5 bases and J by 1 base, 6 bases remained unmatched. Germline CDR1 reads LGHDT; CDR2 reads YNNKEL (reference sequence). The length of the CDR3 is 15 residues. CDR3: CASSVHRGENTEAFF. Here the CDR3 DNA reads TGTGCCAGCAGCGTCCACAGGGGGGAGAACACTGAAGCTTTCTTT.

This clone has only a few counts. The chain links TRBV28 to TRBJ1-2, with TRBD1 as a possible D gene (5 bases). The V end lost 1 base, the J end lost 0 bases, and 12 bases lay between the germline ends. Per the germline V gene, CDR1 is MDHEN and CDR2 is SYDVKM. The CDR3 sequence is 16 residues long. The CDR3 coding sequence is TGTGCCAGCAGTTTATTGGGACTTAATACTAACTATGGCTACACCTTC. It translates to CASSLLGLNTNYGYTF.

The chain couples TRBV10-1 to TRBJ2-5; a possible D gene is TRBD2 (7 bases). The germline V gene encodes CDR1 WNHNN and CDR2 SYGVQD (reference sequence). Trimming left V 6 bases short and J 5 bases short, with 22 bases between. CDR3 length: 16 amino acids. CDR3 DNA sequence: TGCGCCAGCAGCGAAGCGGGGACAATGAGGGAGGAGACCCAGTACTTC. Translation: CASSEAGTMREETQYF.

DNA of the CDR3: TGCGCCAGCAGTGAGTTCTCGGTGGCGGCTTTAAGTCCCTACGAGCAGTACGTC. Protein sequence: CASSEFSVAALSPYEQYV. The chain is built from TRBV10-1 and TRBJ2-7; D gene unclear. The CDR3 contains 18 residues. Per germline, CDR1 WNHNN and CDR2 SYGVQD (reference sequence). V shed 1 base and J shed 2 bases, with 21 bases lying between them.

CDR3 loop: CASSPGLTQAGETQYF. Written as DNA, the CDR3 is TGCGCCAGCAGCCCGGGACTGACCCAGGCGGGTGAGACCCAGTACTTC. V usage is TRBV5-1 and J usage is TRBJ2-5, with TRBD2 as a possible D gene (6 bases). Between the trimmed V and J ends, which lost 4 bases and 5 bases, there was a span of 21 bases. The CDR3 loop spans 16 amino acids. The germline V gene encodes CDR1 SGHRS and CDR2 YFSETQ.

The V gene is TRBV18, the J gene TRBJ2-7; D call uncertain. Germline CDR1 is KGHSH and CDR2 is LQKENI. Trimming pared 8 bases from V and 7 bases from J, leaving 3 bases between. The CDR3 spans 8 residues. The CDR3 region is CASREQYV. CDR3 coding DNA: TGTGCCAGCCGGGAGCAGTACGTC.

The chain couples TRBV19 to TRBJ2-2; D gene ambiguous. V lost 5 bases, J lost 1 base, and 5 bases lay in between. The CDR3 spans 13 residues. Germline CDR1 LNHDA, CDR2 SQIVND (reference sequence). The CDR3 bases are TGTGCCAGTAGTCCGTGGAACACCGGGGAGCTGTTTTTT. Protein sequence: CASSPWNTGELFF.

The table lists this clone with a few counts. V gene TRBV7-9 combines with J gene TRBJ2-2, with a possible D match to TRBD1 (6 bases). Per germline, CDR1 SEHNR and CDR2 FQNEAQ (reference sequence). The CDR3 spans 16 residues. V lost 1 base to trimming and J lost 2 bases, with 11 bases between them. CDR3: CASSLGSGENTGELFF. In DNA, the CDR3 is TGTGCCAGCAGCTTAGGGTCAGGGGAAAACACCGGGGAGCTGTTTTTT.

This clone was seen a single time. The chain uses TRBV7-3 and TRBJ1-1, with D unclear. The CDR3 runs 14 residues. V was pared by 3 bases and J by 0 bases, with 8 bases between. Per the germline V gene, CDR1 is SGHTA and CDR2 is FQGTGA. CDR3 in DNA: TGTGCCAGCAGCTTGGGAGGCATGAACACTGAAGCTTTCTTT. Translated, it gives CASSLGGMNTEAFF.

The genes are TRBV6-4 and TRBJ2-1; 9 bases fit TRBD2. Germline V lookup: CDR1 MRHNA, CDR2 SNTAGT. V lost 6 bases to trimming and J lost 8 bases; unmatched junction nucleotides: 11. The CDR3 has 15 residues. The CDR3 region has the DNA TGTGCCAGCAGCGGCGGGGGGGCCACCCAGTATGAGCAGTTCTTC. The encoded protein is CASSGGGATQYEQFF.

The chain joins TRBV11-3 to TRBJ2-5; weak D call: TRBD2 (6 bases). This CDR3 is built from 15 residues. Trimming took 5 bases from V and 4 from J, leaving 17 bases between them. Germline CDR1 reads SGHNT; CDR2 reads YENEEA. The CDR3 coding sequence is TGTGCCAGCAGCCGTTTCGGGCAGGGAGGAGAGACCCAGTACTTC. Its protein is CASSRFGQGGETQYF.

The genes are TRBV25-1 and TRBJ1-3, with no clear D. The V end lost 5 bases, the J end lost 4 bases, and 9 bases lay between the germline ends. The CDR3 spans 13 residues. CDR1 is MGHDK and CDR2 is SYGVNS in the germline V gene. CDR3 in amino acids: CASSFGAGNTIYF. CDR3 bases: TGTGCCAGCAGTTTCGGTGCCGGAAACACCATATATTTT.

This chain connects TRBV5-1 to TRBJ1-3; no definite D call. Germline assignment: CDR1 SGHRS and CDR2 YFSETQ. The CDR3 is 14 amino acids. V was shortened by 0 bases and J by 4 bases, with 8 bases between the two germline ends. DNA for the CDR3: TGCGCCAGCAGCTTGGACGGGTCCGGAAACACCATATATTTT. Residues: CASSLDGSGNTIYF.

This clone was counted a single time. The chain employs TRBV11-2 and TRBJ1-1; D ambiguous. V was clipped by 0 bases and J by 5 bases, with 7 bases between them. Germline values: CDR1 SGHAT, CDR2 FQNNGV. There are 13 residues in the CDR3. CDR3: CASSLDTGTEAFF. CDR3 coding DNA: TGTGCCAGCAGCTTAGATACGGGGACTGAAGCTTTCTTT.

This clone showed up just a few times. CDR3 DNA sequence: TGCAGCGTTGGGACAGCTCACTATGAAAAACTGTTTTTT. Amino acid sequence: CSVGTAHYEKLFF. The rearrangement uses TRBV29-1 and TRBJ1-4; the D gene is possibly TRBD1 (6 bases). CDR1 and CDR2 (germline): SQVTM, ANQGSEA. The CDR3 runs to 13 residues. Trimming removed 4 bases at V and 6 bases at J, with 12 bases between.

This chain links TRBV7-2 with TRBJ1-1; D not resolved. V was trimmed by 5 bases and J by 2 bases, leaving 6 bases between them. The CDR3 contains 12 residues. The germline V gene has CDR1 SGHTA and CDR2 FQGNSA. CDR3 DNA sequence: TGTGCCAGCAGCCCCTATAACACTGAAGCTTTCTTT. It specifies CASSPYNTEAFF.

The genes are TRBV11-2 and TRBJ2-3; 9 bases are a match to TRBD1. From germline, CDR1 is SGHAT and CDR2 FQNNGV. This CDR3 spans 17 amino acids. The V segment lost 3 bases and the J segment 1 base; nucleotides outside the gene matches: 8. The CDR3 is CASSFQTGGFGTDTQYF. DNA of the CDR3: TGTGCCAGCAGCTTTCAGACAGGGGGGTTCGGCACAGATACGCAGTATTTT.

The V call is TRBV5-1, the J call TRBJ1-6; 10 bases agree with TRBD1. This CDR3 region has 16 residues. V lost 4 bases, J lost 7 bases, and 8 bases stayed unmatched. Germline assignment: CDR1 SGHRS and CDR2 YFSETQ. In DNA form, the CDR3 reads TGCGCCAGCAGCCCGACAGGGGGCATTGGCAATTCACCCCTCCACTTT. Protein: CASSPTGGIGNSPLHF.